The entry that follows covers one T cell receptor (beta chain) sequence. Only in-frame clones appear in the TCRdb table, and some are missing; sequencing was by immunoSEQ multiplex PCR. The sample has roughly 120,000 clones; roughly 88% are singletons. This sample was included in a study of T cell responses to AZD1222 COVID-19 vaccine. The length of the CDR3 is 15 residues. V was cut by 5 bases and J by 2 bases, with 16 bases left in between. CDR1 PRHDT and CDR2 FYEKMQ come from the germline V gene (reference sequence). This receptor was identified in an adult in good health. This chain uses TRBV13 with TRBJ2-7, with D unclear. The input for sequencing was peripheral blood, taken on day 0 of AZD1222 vaccination. The chain's CDR3 is CASSATASPPYEQYF. Here the CDR3 DNA reads TGTGCCAGCAGCGCTACAGCCTCTCCCCCCTACGAGCAGTACTTC.